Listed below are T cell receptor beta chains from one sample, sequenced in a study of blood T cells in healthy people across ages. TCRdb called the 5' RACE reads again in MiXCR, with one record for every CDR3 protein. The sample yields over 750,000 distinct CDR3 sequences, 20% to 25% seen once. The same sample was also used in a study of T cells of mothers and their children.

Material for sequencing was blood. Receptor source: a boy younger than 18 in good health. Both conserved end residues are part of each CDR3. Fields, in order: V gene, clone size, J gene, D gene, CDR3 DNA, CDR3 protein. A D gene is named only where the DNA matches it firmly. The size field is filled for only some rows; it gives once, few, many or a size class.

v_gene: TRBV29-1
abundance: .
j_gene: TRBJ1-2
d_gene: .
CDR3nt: TGCAGTGCCAGGGTCGGGACTTATGGCTACACCTTC
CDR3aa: CSARVGTYGYTF

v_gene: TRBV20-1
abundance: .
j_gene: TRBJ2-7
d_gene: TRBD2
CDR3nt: TGCAGTGCTGACCTAGCGGGAGCATCCTACGAGCAGTACTTC
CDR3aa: CSADLAGASYEQYF

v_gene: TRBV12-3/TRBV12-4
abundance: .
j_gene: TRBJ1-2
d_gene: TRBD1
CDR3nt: TGTGCCAGCAGTCCAGCCCGGGACAGGGTAACTGGCTACACCTTC
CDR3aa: CASSPARDRVTGYTF

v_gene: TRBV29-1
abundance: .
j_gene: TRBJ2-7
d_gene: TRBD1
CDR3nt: TGCAGCGTGAACGTCCCCAACCGGGACAGGGCCCACGAGCAGTACTTC
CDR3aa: CSVNVPNRDRAHEQYF

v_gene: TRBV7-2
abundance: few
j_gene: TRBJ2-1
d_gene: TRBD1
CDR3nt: TGTGCCAGCAGCTCTGGACAGGTCTCCTACAATGAGCAGTTCTTC
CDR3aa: CASSSGQVSYNEQFF

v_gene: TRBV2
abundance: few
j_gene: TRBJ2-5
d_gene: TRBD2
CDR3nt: TGTGCCAGCCTTAGCGGGAGGGGCCAAGAGACCCAGTACTTC
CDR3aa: CASLSGRGQETQYF

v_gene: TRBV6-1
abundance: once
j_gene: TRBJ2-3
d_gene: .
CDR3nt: TGTGCCAGCAGTGAAGCGTTTGATACGCAGTATTTT
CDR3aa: CASSEAFDTQYF

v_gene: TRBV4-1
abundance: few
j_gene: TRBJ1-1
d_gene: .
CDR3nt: TGCGCCAGCAGCCAAGGATCAACAGCGAACACTGAAGCTTTCTTT
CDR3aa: CASSQGSTANTEAFF

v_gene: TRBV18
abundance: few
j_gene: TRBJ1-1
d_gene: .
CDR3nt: TGTGCCCGCTCACGGGACGGTTACACTGAAGCTTTCTTT
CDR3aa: CARSRDGYTEAFF

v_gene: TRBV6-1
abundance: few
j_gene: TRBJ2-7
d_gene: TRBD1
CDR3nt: TGTGCCAGCGGACCCCGACAGGGGCACTACGAGCAGTACTTC
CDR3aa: CASGPRQGHYEQYF

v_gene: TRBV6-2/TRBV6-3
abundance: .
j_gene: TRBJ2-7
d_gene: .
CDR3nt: TGTGCCAGCAGTTACCGGTCTACCGCCTACGAGCAGTACTTC
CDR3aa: CASSYRSTAYEQYF

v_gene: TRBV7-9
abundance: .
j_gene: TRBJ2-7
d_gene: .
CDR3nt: TGTGCCAGCAGCTTAGGCAGGCTGCGGGGTCCCTACGAGCAGTACTTC
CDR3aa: CASSLGRLRGPYEQYF

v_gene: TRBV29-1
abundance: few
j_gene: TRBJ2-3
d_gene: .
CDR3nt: TGCAGCGTCGCCGTTGGTGGAGATACGCAGTATTTT
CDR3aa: CSVAVGGDTQYF

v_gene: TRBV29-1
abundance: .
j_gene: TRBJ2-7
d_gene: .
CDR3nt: TGCAGCGCCATGGGGAGTTTCGAGCAGTACTTC
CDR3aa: CSAMGSFEQYF

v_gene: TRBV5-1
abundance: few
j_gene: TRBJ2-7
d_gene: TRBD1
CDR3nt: TGCGCCAGCAGCTTGGGAGGGACAGGGCCCTACGAGCAGTACTTC
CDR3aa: CASSLGGTGPYEQYF

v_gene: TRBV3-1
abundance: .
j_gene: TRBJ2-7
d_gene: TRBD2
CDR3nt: TGTGCCAGCAGCCAAGAACTAGCGCCTTCCTACGAGCAGTACTTC
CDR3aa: CASSQELAPSYEQYF

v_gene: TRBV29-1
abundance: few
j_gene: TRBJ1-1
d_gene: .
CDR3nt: TGCAGCGTTGATTGGGAGAACACTGAAGCTTTCTTT
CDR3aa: CSVDWENTEAFF

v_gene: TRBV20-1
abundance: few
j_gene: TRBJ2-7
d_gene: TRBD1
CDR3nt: TGCAGTGCTAAGGGACAGGGAGTCCACGAGCAGTACTTC
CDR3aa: CSAKGQGVHEQYF

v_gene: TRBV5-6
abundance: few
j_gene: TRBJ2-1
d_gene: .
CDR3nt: TGTGCCAGCAGCTTGGAGGTAGCGTACAATGAGCAGTTCTTC
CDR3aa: CASSLEVAYNEQFF

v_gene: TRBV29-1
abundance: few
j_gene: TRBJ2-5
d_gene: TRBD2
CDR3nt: TGCAGCGTTGGAGGTTGGGGGGGTGAGACCCAGTACTTC
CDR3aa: CSVGGWGGETQYF

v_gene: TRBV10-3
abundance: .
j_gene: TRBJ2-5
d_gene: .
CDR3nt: TGTGCCCTCAGTGCCGGGGCCTTTAAAGAGACCCAGTACTTC
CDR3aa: CALSAGAFKETQYF

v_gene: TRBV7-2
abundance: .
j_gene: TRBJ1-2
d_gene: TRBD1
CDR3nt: TGTGCCAGCAGCTTAGGGGGGACAGATGGCTACACCTTC
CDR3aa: CASSLGGTDGYTF

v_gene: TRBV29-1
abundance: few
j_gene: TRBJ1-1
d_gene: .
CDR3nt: TGCAGCGCTGGGACCCCTGAAGCTTTCTTT
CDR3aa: CSAGTPEAFF

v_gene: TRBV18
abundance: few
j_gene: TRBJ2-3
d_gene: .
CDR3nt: TGTGCCAGCTCCCTCCGGGAGATAGGCACAGATACGCAGTATTTT
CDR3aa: CASSLREIGTDTQYF

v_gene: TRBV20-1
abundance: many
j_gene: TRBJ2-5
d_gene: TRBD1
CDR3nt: TGCAGTGCTATTGAGAGGGGGCGCCGGGAGACCCAGTACTTC
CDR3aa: CSAIERGRRETQYF

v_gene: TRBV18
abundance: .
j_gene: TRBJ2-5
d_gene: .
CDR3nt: TGTGCCAGCTCACCGTTCGGCAGGGGCTCGGGGCAAGAGACCCAGTACTTC
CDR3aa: CASSPFGRGSGQETQYF

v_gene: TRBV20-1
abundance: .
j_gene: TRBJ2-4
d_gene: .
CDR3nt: TGCAGTGCTCTTGCCGGGGGAGCCAAAAACATTCAGTACTTC
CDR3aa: CSALAGGAKNIQYF

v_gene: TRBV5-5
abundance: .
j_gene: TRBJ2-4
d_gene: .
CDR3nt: TGTGCCAGCAGCTTGGAGAGCACTGGTGACATTCAGTACTTC
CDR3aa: CASSLESTGDIQYF

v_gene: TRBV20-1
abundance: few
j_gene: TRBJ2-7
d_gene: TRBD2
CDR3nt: TGCAGTGCTAGAGATTTGCGGGAGCTCGACGAGCAGTACTTC
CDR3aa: CSARDLRELDEQYF

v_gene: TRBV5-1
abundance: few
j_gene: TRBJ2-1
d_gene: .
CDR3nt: TGCGCCAGCAGCTCGGAAGGGTTCAATGAGCAGTTCTTC
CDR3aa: CASSSEGFNEQFF

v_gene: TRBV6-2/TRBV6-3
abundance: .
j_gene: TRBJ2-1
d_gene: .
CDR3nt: TGTGTCAGCAGTTACTCCTCTAGCGTAGGTGAGCAGTTCTTC
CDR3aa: CVSSYSSSVGEQFF